This TCR beta chain was documented in a study of blood T cell repertoires in COVID-19. TCRdb's table, derived via immunoSEQ multiplex PCR, lists solely in-frame clones and lacks some. The table lists under 150,000 clones, over 80% of them singletons. Germline V lookup: CDR1 MNHEY, CDR2 SMNVEV (reference sequence). V gave up 3 bases and J gave up 2 bases, with 10 bases separating them. This CDR3 is 15 amino acids long. This receptor was taken from a young man who had recovered from COVID-19. The chain recombines TRBV27 with TRBJ2-2, with a weak D call TRBD1 (5 bases). The sample consisted of PBMCs or T cells enriched from blood (not recorded which). For the CDR3, the DNA is TGTGCCAGCAGTTTGTTTCAGGGTAACACCGGGGAGCTGTTTTTT. This codes for CASSLFQGNTGELFF.